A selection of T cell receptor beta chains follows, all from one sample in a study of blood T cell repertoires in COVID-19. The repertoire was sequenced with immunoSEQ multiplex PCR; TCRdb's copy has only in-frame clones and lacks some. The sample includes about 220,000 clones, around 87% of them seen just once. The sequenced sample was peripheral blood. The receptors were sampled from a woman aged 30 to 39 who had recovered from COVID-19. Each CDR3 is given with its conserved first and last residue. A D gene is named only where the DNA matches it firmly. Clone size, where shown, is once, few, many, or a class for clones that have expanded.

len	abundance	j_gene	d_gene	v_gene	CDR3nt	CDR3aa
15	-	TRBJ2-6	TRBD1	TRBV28	TGTGCCAGCAGCTCGACAGGGTACGGGGCCAACGTCCTGACTTTC	CASSSTGYGANVLTF
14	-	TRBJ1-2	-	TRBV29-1	TGCAGCGTTGAGGCAGGCAGAACTAACTATGGCTACACCTTC	CSVEAGRTNYGYTF
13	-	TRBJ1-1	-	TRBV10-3	TGTGCCATCAGTGATGTCGTGAGATCGCGGGCTTTCTTT	CAISDVVRSRAFF
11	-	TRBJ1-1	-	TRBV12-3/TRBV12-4	TGTGCCAGCAGTTTACAGGGGAAAGCTTTCTTT	CASSLQGKAFF
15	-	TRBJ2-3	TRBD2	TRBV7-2	TGTGCCAGCAGTCCTATAGCGGGGGGGCGGGATACGCAGTATTTT	CASSPIAGGRDTQYF
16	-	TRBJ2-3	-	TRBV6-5	TGTGCCAGCAGTTACGACATCCCTGCTAGCACAGATACGCAGTATTTT	CASSYDIPASTDTQYF
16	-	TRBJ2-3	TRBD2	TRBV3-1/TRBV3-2	TGTGCCAGCAGAAACGAGGGTGCGGGGGGGCGAGATACGCAGTATTTT	CASRNEGAGGRDTQYF
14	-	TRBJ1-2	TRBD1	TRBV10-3	TGTGCCATCAGTGTCGAGGGGGCCGGCTATGGCTACACCTTC	CAISVEGAGYGYTF
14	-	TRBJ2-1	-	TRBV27	TGTGCCAGCAGTTTATCACGCACAAACAATGAGCAGTTCTTC	CASSLSRTNNEQFF
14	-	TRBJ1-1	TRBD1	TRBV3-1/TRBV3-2	TGTGCCAGCAGCCGCGTACAGGGGGACACTGAAGCTTTCTTT	CASSRVQGDTEAFF
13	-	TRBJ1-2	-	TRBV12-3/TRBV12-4	TGTGCCAGCAGGGGCAGAAGCAGCTATGGCTACACCTTC	CASRGRSSYGYTF
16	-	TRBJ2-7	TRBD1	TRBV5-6	TGTGCCAGCAGCTTTGGGATCGACAGGGGCGGCAACGAGCAGTACTTC	CASSFGIDRGGNEQYF
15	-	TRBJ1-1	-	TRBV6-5	TGTGCCAGCCTTGGGGGGAGACATCTGAACACTGAAGCTTTCTTT	CASLGGRHLNTEAFF
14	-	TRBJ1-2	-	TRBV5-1	TGCGCCAGCAGCTTGGAAGGAGGGCTCTATGGCTACACCTTC	CASSLEGGLYGYTF
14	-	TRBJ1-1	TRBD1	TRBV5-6	TGTGCCAGCAGCCTGAGGGCAGGGGGCATCCTGGCTTTCTTT	CASSLRAGGILAFF
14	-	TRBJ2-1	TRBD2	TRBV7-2	TGTGCCAGCAGCTCCCGACTAGCGGGGGATGAGCAGTTCTTC	CASSSRLAGDEQFF
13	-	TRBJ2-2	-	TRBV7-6	TGTGCCAGCAGCCCCCAGAACACCGGGGAGCTGTTTTTT	CASSPQNTGELFF
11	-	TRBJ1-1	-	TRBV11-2	TGTGCCAGCAGCCAGACTACTGAAGCTTTCTTT	CASSQTTEAFF
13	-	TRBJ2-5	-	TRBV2	TGTGCCAGCGGGTCGGCACTACAAGAGACCCAGTACTTC	CASGSALQETQYF
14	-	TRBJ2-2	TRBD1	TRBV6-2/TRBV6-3	TGTGCCAGCAGTCGACAGGGACGCACCGGGGAGCTGTTTTTT	CASSRQGRTGELFF
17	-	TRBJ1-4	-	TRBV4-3	TGCGCCAGCAGCCAAGATTCTAGGGGTGGGTCAAATGAAAAACTGTTTTTT	CASSQDSRGGSNEKLFF
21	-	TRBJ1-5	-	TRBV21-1	TGTGCCAGCAGCAAAAGAAGGAGGGGGCGTGGGGTGGTTGATGTCAGCCAGCCCCAGCATTTT	CASSKRRRGRGVVDVSQPQHF
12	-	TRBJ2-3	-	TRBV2	TGTGCCAGCGGGAGTTCTACAGATACGCAGTATTTT	CASGSSTDTQYF
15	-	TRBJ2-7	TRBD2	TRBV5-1	TGCGCCAGCAGCTTGACGGGGGGGAGCTCCTACGAGCAGTACTTC	CASSLTGGSSYEQYF
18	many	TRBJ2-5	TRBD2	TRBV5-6	TGTGCCAGCAGCTTGTCTTTGGGAGCGGGGGTTCACCAAGAGACCCAGTACTTC	CASSLSLGAGVHQETQYF
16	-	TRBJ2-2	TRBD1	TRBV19	TGTGCCAGTATACGTCGGGACAGCCGAAACACCGGGGAGCTGTTTTTT	CASIRRDSRNTGELFF
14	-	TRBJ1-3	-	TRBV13	TGTGCCAGCAGCTTAAAAGCCTCTGGAAACACCATATATTTT	CASSLKASGNTIYF
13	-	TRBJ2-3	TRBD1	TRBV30	TGTGCCTGGAGTGGGACAGGGGGTGGTACGCAGTATTTT	CAWSGTGGGTQYF
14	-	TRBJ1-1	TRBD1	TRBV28	TGTGCCAGCAGCCAGGGGGGACAGAACACTGAAGCTTTCTTT	CASSQGGQNTEAFF
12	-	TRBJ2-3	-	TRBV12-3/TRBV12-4	TGTGCCAGCAGTTTATTACTTCAGGCCCAGTATTTT	CASSLLLQAQYF
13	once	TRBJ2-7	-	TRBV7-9	TGTGCCAGCAGCTTAGTACTGGGCGACGAGCAGTACTTC	CASSLVLGDEQYF
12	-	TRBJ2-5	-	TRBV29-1	TGCAGCGTTGCGGACAGCAGGGAGACCCAGTACTTC	CSVADSRETQYF
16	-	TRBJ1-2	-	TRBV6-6	TGTGCCAGCAGTTTTTCCCCGGTGGAGACCTACTATGGCTACACCTTC	CASSFSPVETYYGYTF
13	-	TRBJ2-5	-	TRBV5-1	TGCGCCAGCAGCTTGATACCAGAAGAGACCCAGTACTTC	CASSLIPEETQYF
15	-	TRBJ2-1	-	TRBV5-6	TGTGCCAGCACCGACTCCCCGAGCTCCTACAATGAGCAGTTCTTC	CASTDSPSSYNEQFF
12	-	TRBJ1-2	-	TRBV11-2	TGTGCCAGCAGCTTAGTGGGGAGGGGCTACACCTTC	CASSLVGRGYTF
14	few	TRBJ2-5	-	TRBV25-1	TGTGCCAGCAGTGATTATCGGGGGCAAGAGACCCAGTACTTC	CASSDYRGQETQYF
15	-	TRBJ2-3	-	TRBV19	TGTGCCAGTAAGGAGCTCCATACTAGCACAGATACGCAGTATTTT	CASKELHTSTDTQYF
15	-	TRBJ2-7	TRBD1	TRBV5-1	TGCGCCAGCAGCTTGGGTCTGGGACAGGCCTACGAGCAGTACTTC	CASSLGLGQAYEQYF
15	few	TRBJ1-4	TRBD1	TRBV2	TGTGCCAGCAGCGCTGGGACAGCGGTTGGTGAAAAACTGTTTTTT	CASSAGTAVGEKLFF
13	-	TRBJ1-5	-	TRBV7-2	TGTGCCAGCAGCTTAAATTTAGCTCAGCCCCAGCATTTT	CASSLNLAQPQHF
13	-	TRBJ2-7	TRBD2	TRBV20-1	TGCAGTGCTAGTGGTACTAGCGTCTACGAGCAGTACTTC	CSASGTSVYEQYF
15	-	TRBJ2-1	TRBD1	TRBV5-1	TGCGCCAGCAGCTTGGAAGGGGGCAGAAACAATGAGCAGTTCTTC	CASSLEGGRNNEQFF
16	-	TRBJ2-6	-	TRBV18	TGTGCCAGCTCACCGACAGTCTTAGGTGGGGCCAACGTCCTGACTTTC	CASSPTVLGGANVLTF
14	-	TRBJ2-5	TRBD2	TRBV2	TGTGCCAGCGGGGGGGACGGGGTCGGAGAGACCCAGTACTTC	CASGGDGVGETQYF
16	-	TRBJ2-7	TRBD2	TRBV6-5	TGTGCCAGCAGTTTATCTCTCGGGGGGTTTAGCAACGAGCAGTACTTC	CASSLSLGGFSNEQYF
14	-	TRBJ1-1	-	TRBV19	TGTGCCGCGAGCTCAAGGACAAGGGGCACTGAAGCTTTCTTT	CAASSRTRGTEAFF
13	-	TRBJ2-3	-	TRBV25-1	TGTGCCAGCATTAGGACAGGCACAGATACGCAGTATTTT	CASIRTGTDTQYF
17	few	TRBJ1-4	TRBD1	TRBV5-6	TGTGCCAGCAGCCCGACGGGACAGGGGATTTTAAGTGAAAAACTGTTTTTT	CASSPTGQGILSEKLFF
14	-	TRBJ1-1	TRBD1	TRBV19	TGTGCCAGTAGTCAGACAGGGAGGTGGACTGAAGCTTTCTTT	CASSQTGRWTEAFF
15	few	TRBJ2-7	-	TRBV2	TGTGCCAGCAGTGAAGCGCGGACCAAGCGGTACGAGCAGTACTTC	CASSEARTKRYEQYF